Listed below are T cell receptor beta chains from one sample, sequenced in a study of blood T cell repertoires in COVID-19. Method: immunoSEQ multiplex PCR; TCRdb's copy keeps in-frame clones and lacks some. The sample yields over 200,000 clones, roughly 79% seen once. The sequenced sample was PBMCs or T cells enriched from blood (not recorded which). The receptors were sampled from a woman between 50 and 59 years old with acute COVID-19. Each CDR3 is given with its conserved first and last residue. A D gene is named only where the DNA matches it firmly. Expanded clones are given a class, and other clones once, few, many or no size at all.

J,V,D,size,DNA,CDR3
TRBJ1-1,TRBV7-9,TRBD1,NA,TGTGCCAGCAGCCAACACGGGACAGGCCTGTTTGAAGCTTTCTTT,CASSQHGTGLFEAFF
TRBJ1-2,TRBV30,TRBD1,NA,TGTGCCTGGAGGGACATACCGGGACAGGGGCCCTACTATGGCTACACCTTC,CAWRDIPGQGPYYGYTF
TRBJ1-2,TRBV27,TRBD1,NA,TGTGCCTCGGCGACTGTGATGGACAGGGGTTTTCTTGGGGGCTACACCTTC,CASATVMDRGFLGGYTF
TRBJ2-3,TRBV28,TRBD1,NA,TGTGCCAGCAGTCCACCGGGACAGGGATCAGATACGCAGTATTTT,CASSPPGQGSDTQYF
TRBJ1-6,TRBV9,TRBD1,NA,TGTGCCAGCAGCGCCCCAAGGGACAGGGGGAATAATTCACCCCTCCACTTT,CASSAPRDRGNNSPLHF
TRBJ2-1,TRBV14,NA,NA,TGTGCCAGCAGCCTGTGGTCCGCGGGACAGAATGAGCAGTTCTTC,CASSLWSAGQNEQFF
TRBJ2-3,TRBV7-2,TRBD2,NA,TGTGCCAGCAGCCCCAGAGTGGGCGGGAGCAACACAGATACGCAGTATTTT,CASSPRVGGSNTDTQYF
TRBJ2-5,TRBV5-1,TRBD1,few,TGCGCCAGCAGCTTGGACGGACAGGTTGGGGAGACCCAGTACTTC,CASSLDGQVGETQYF
TRBJ1-6,TRBV4-3,TRBD1,NA,TGCGCCAGCAGGCAGGCCCAGGGGGCGCTGAATTCACCCCTCCACTTT,CASRQAQGALNSPLHF
TRBJ1-1,TRBV6-1,NA,NA,TGTGCCAGCAGTGAAGGATCCTACGCCTGGAACACTGAAGCTTTCTTT,CASSEGSYAWNTEAFF
TRBJ2-6,TRBV5-1,NA,NA,TGCGCCAGCAGCTTGCTTGCAGCTGGGGCCAACGTCCTGACTTTC,CASSLLAAGANVLTF
TRBJ1-6,TRBV2,NA,few,TGTGCCAGCAGTGGGGCGAGCTCCTATAATTCACCCCTCCACTTT,CASSGASSYNSPLHF
TRBJ2-1,TRBV28,TRBD1,NA,TGTGCCAGCAGTTTCTCTAGACAGGGGGACTACAATGAGCAGTTCTTC,CASSFSRQGDYNEQFF
TRBJ2-7,TRBV6-5,TRBD2,NA,TGTGCCAGCAGGACAACCGGGACTACCCCCTACGAGCAGTACTTC,CASRTTGTTPYEQYF
TRBJ2-7,TRBV4-3,TRBD1,NA,TGCGCCAGCAGCCAAGATCCCTCCGGGACAGGCAGATACGAGCAGTACTTC,CASSQDPSGTGRYEQYF
TRBJ2-1,TRBV5-1,TRBD2,NA,TGCGCCAGCAGCTTTACAGCGGGAGCCAACAATGAGCAGTTCTTC,CASSFTAGANNEQFF
TRBJ2-5,TRBV27,NA,NA,TGTGCCAGCAGGGGACTCCCCCCAGAGACCCAGTACTTC,CASRGLPPETQYF
TRBJ1-2,TRBV7-9,NA,NA,TGTGCCAGCAGCTTAGGGGACAATGGCTACACCTTC,CASSLGDNGYTF
TRBJ2-3,TRBV7-2,TRBD2,NA,TGTGCCAGCAGCCTTACGCTAGCGGACACAGATACGCAGTATTTT,CASSLTLADTDTQYF
TRBJ2-5,TRBV12-5,TRBD2,NA,TGTGCTAGTGGTTTGGTAGGAAGCGGGGGGTACCAAGAGACCCAGTACTTC,CASGLVGSGGYQETQYF
TRBJ1-2,TRBV11-2,TRBD1,NA,TGTGCCAGCAGCTCCTTTCCGGACAGGGACTATGGCTACACCTTC,CASSSFPDRDYGYTF
TRBJ1-1,TRBV27,NA,once,TGTGCCAGCAGCCGAGCAAGGAACACTGAAGCTTTCTTT,CASSRARNTEAFF
TRBJ2-5,TRBV7-9,TRBD2,NA,TGTGCCAGCAGCTTCGGGACTAGCCAAGAGACCCAGTACTTC,CASSFGTSQETQYF
TRBJ2-4,TRBV6-5,NA,NA,TGTGCCAGCAGGGGAGGGGGGGAAAACATTCAGTACTTC,CASRGGGENIQYF
TRBJ2-3,TRBV7-3,NA,NA,TGTGCCAGCAGCCCAGGACTACCCACAGATACGCAGTATTTT,CASSPGLPTDTQYF
TRBJ2-3,TRBV10-3,TRBD2,NA,TGTGCCATCAGGGGTGGGACTAGCGGTAGCACAGATACGCAGTATTTT,CAIRGGTSGSTDTQYF
TRBJ1-3,TRBV30,NA,few,TGTGCCTGGAACAGGGACAACTCTGGAAACACCATATATTTT,CAWNRDNSGNTIYF
TRBJ1-1,TRBV7-6,NA,NA,TGTGCCAGCAGCTTGGCGGGGGCGAGATTTGACACTGAAGCTTTCTTT,CASSLAGARFDTEAFF
TRBJ1-5,TRBV5-8,NA,once,TGTGCCAGCAGCGTTGGGCAGGCTCTGAATCAGCCCCAGCATTTT,CASSVGQALNQPQHF
TRBJ1-5,TRBV25-1,NA,NA,TGTGCCAGCAGTGAATCAGGGTATTTGAAGCCCCAGCATTTT,CASSESGYLKPQHF
TRBJ2-4,TRBV3-1/TRBV3-2,NA,NA,TGTGCCAGCATGGGGCAGCCGCTAGCCAAAAACATTCAGTACTTC,CASMGQPLAKNIQYF
TRBJ2-3,TRBV7-2,TRBD2,few,TGTGCCAGCAGCGCACTAGCGGGGGGAACATCGAAGTATTTT,CASSALAGGTSKYF
TRBJ1-1,TRBV19,NA,NA,TGTGCCAGTACCGGGAAACCCTCTCAAATCGGTCCCGAAGCTTTCTTT,CASTGKPSQIGPEAFF
TRBJ1-5,TRBV2,TRBD1,once,TGTGCCAGCAAGGGACAGGGGACTGGCAATCAGCCCCAGCATTTT,CASKGQGTGNQPQHF
TRBJ2-2,TRBV27,NA,NA,TGTGCCAGCAGTTCCCCCGTTGGTAGGGGCGGGGAGCTGTTTTTT,CASSSPVGRGGELFF
TRBJ1-1,TRBV7-2,TRBD1,few,TGTGCCAGCAGCTTCCAGGGGGTGATTGAAGCTTTCTTT,CASSFQGVIEAFF
TRBJ1-5,TRBV27,NA,NA,TGTGCCAGCAGCTCCAGGGCAGGGCTTTATAGCAATCAGCCCCAGCATTTT,CASSSRAGLYSNQPQHF
TRBJ1-2,TRBV2,TRBD1,NA,TGTGCCAGCAGTCCAGGGGGCTCGGACTATGGCTACACCTTC,CASSPGGSDYGYTF
TRBJ2-3,TRBV9,TRBD2,NA,TGTGCCAGCAGCGCCCGGACTAGCGGGAGCGGAGATACGCAGTATTTT,CASSARTSGSGDTQYF
TRBJ2-3,TRBV24-1,TRBD1,NA,TGTGCCACCAGTGTGGGAACTTTCGGACAGGGAAAGGCGTATACGCAGTATTTT,CATSVGTFGQGKAYTQYF
TRBJ1-6,TRBV11-2,TRBD1,NA,TGTGCCAGCAGCAAGACCAGGGACAGGGGGCTGATTAGTTCACCCCTCCACTTT,CASSKTRDRGLISSPLHF
TRBJ2-3,TRBV30,TRBD2,few,TGTGCCTGGAGTGGGAGGTGGGGGACTAACGCCCGTCCAGATACGCAGTATTTT,CAWSGRWGTNARPDTQYF
TRBJ1-3,TRBV11-2,NA,NA,TGTGCCAGCAGCTTAGAGATTTGGAGCTCTGGAAACACCATATATTTT,CASSLEIWSSGNTIYF
TRBJ1-5,TRBV19,NA,NA,TGTGCCAGTAGCCGGAATCAACTTATTGGGCAGGGCTATAATCAGCCCCAGCATTTT,CASSRNQLIGQGYNQPQHF
TRBJ1-2,TRBV28,NA,NA,TGTGCCAGCAGTCCGACAGGAACTACCTATGGCTACACCTTC,CASSPTGTTYGYTF